These 25 T cell receptor beta chains were all obtained from the same sample, sequenced in a study of technical replicates of blood from several donors. The data were produced by immunoSEQ multiplex PCR, yet TCRdb's version contains in-frame clones alone and is incomplete. The table has around 80,000 clones, about 96% seen once. Sequencing was performed on T cells isolated from PBMCs. These receptors were collected from a human donor in good health.

The chain combines TRBV27 with TRBJ2-2; TRBD2 matches at 8 bases. V lost 5 bases and J lost 4; bases outside the gene matches: 15. CDR3 size: 18 residues. Germline-derived CDR1 and CDR2 are MNHEY and SMNVEV (reference sequence). CDR3: CASSTLSSAGDTTGELFF. CDR3 bases: TGTGCCAGCAGTACCCTGAGTTCAGCGGGAGATACCACCGGGGAGCTGTTTTTT.

This chain uses TRBV29-1 with TRBJ2-3; D remains unclear. Deletions cut 3 bases from V and 1 base from J, with 8 bases between. The CDR3 sequence is 13 residues long. Germline CDR1 and CDR2: SQVTM and ANQGSEA. The CDR3, as DNA: TGCAGCGTTGACAGGTCTGGCACAGATACGCAGTATTTT. This sequence encodes CSVDRSGTDTQYF.

V and J are TRBV6-1 and TRBJ1-5; no reliable D call. The germline V gene encodes CDR1 MNHNS and CDR2 SASEGT. Deletions cut 4 bases from V and 7 bases from J, with 8 bases between. The CDR3 runs 12 residues. The CDR3 sequence is CASSVQHQPQHF. CDR3 sequence (DNA): TGTGCCAGCAGTGTACAGCACCAGCCCCAGCATTTT.

This clone came up once. J is TRBJ2-5 and V is TRBV29-1; D gene unclear. The CDR3 covers 10 residues. Trimming took off 3 bases at V and 4 bases at J, with 3 bases between the two ends. The germline V gene encodes CDR1 SQVTM and CDR2 ANQGSEA. The CDR3 protein is CSVERETQYF. The CDR3 DNA is TGCAGCGTTGAGCGAGAGACCCAGTACTTC.

The gene calls are TRBV19 and TRBJ1-5, with D hard to call. CDR1 and CDR2 from the germline V gene are LNHDA and SQIVND (reference sequence). This CDR3 has 13 residues. V gave up 5 bases and J gave up 6 bases, with 11 bases separating them. In DNA, the CDR3 is TGTGCCAGTAGTGGGCAGGCAGGTCAGCCCCAGCATTTT. This sequence encodes CASSGQAGQPQHF.

This clone has a single count. The gene calls are TRBV28 and TRBJ2-5, with 7 bases that match TRBD2. The CDR3 has 14 residues. Trimming at V came to 7 bases and at J to 5 bases, leaving 10 bases not matched to a gene. CDR1 is MDHEN and CDR2 is SYDVKM in the germline V gene. The CDR3 reads CASTPTSEGETQYF. As DNA, the CDR3 is TGTGCCAGCACTCCTACTAGCGAGGGGGAGACCCAGTACTTC.

CDR3 sequence reads: CASANWDYSYEQYF. The CDR3 DNA reads as TGTGCTAGTGCCAACTGGGACTACAGCTACGAGCAGTACTTC. The chain is built from TRBV12-5 and TRBJ2-7; TRBD2 matches 7 bases. Trimming took 7 bases from V and 3 from J; bases not matched to a gene: 9. CDR3 size: 14 residues. Germline loops: CDR1 LGHNT, CDR2 FRNRAP.

This chain uses TRBV4-1 with TRBJ1-1; 9 positions agree with TRBD1. The junction had 4 bases not matched to a gene; V was cut back by 4 bases and J by 1 base. The CDR3 runs to 15 residues. In germline, CDR1 is MGHRA, CDR2 YSYEKL. The CDR3 DNA follows: TGCGCCAGCAGCCGGGGACAGGGCTCGAACACTGAAGCTTTCTTT. Its translation: CASSRGQGSNTEAFF.

V usage is TRBV7-9 and J usage is TRBJ2-7; D unresolved. The CDR3 has 13 amino acids. Germline values: CDR1 SEHNR, CDR2 FQNEAQ (reference sequence). Trimming left V 6 bases short and J 4 bases short, with 13 bases between. The CDR3 DNA is TGTGCCAGCAGGTACCACAACAGATACGAGCAGTACTTC. The encoded protein is CASRYHNRYEQYF.

This chain connects TRBV28 to TRBJ1-4; D remains ambiguous. The CDR3 length is 14 residues. The germline CDR1 and CDR2 sequences are MDHEN and SYDVKM. V dropped 6 bases and J dropped 4 bases, with 12 bases sitting between them. CDR3 DNA sequence: TGTGCCAGCAGAACCCAAGAGGGTAATGAAAAACTGTTTTTT. Protein sequence: CASRTQEGNEKLFF.

The chain uses TRBV20-1 and TRBJ2-5; no clear D gene. Trimming pared 3 bases from V and 5 bases from J, leaving 4 bases between. The length of the CDR3 is 10 residues. Germline V gene sequence: CDR1 DFQATT, CDR2 SNEGSKA (reference sequence). The CDR3 DNA is TGCAGTGCTAGTCTTGAGACCCAGTACTTC. This sequence encodes CSASLETQYF.

The chain recombines TRBV27 with TRBJ2-5, with 10 bases aligning to TRBD2. The V gene end was trimmed by 5 bases and the J gene end by 5 bases; junction bases not matched to a gene: 11. The germline CDR1 and CDR2 sequences are MNHEY and SMNVEV (reference sequence). The CDR3 has 16 residues. CDR3 sequence (DNA): TGTGCCAGCAGTCTAGGGGGACTAGCGTCTCTGGAGACCCAGTACTTC. Encoded protein: CASSLGGLASLETQYF.

The DNA for the CDR3 is TGTGCCAGCAGTACCGGGACTATCCTCCACGAGCAGTACTTC. It yields the protein CASSTGTILHEQYF. This chain uses TRBV27 with TRBJ2-7; 7 bases are shared with TRBD2. The CDR3 sequence is 14 residues long. Looked up from germline, CDR1 is MNHEY and CDR2 is SMNVEV (reference sequence). J gave up 5 bases and V 5 bases, and 9 bases lay outside the gene matches.

This clone was counted a single time. The chain uses TRBV28 and TRBJ2-2, with D maybe TRBD2 (7 bases). V was shortened by 6 bases and J by 6 bases, with 14 bases between the two germline ends. This CDR3 spans 14 amino acids. From germline, CDR1 is MDHEN and CDR2 SYDVKM. This chain's CDR3 is CASRGAGASGELFF. The DNA of the CDR3 is TGTGCCAGCAGGGGGGCGGGGGCGTCCGGGGAGCTGTTTTTT.

CDR3 nucleotide sequence: TGCAGCGCCTTGAGCGGGAGAGGCGATGAGCAGTTCTTC. This translates into CSALSGRGDEQFF. The chain links TRBV29-1 to TRBJ2-1; TRBD2 matches at 8 bases. The germline CDR1 and CDR2 sequences are SQVTM and ANQGSEA. The CDR3 loop spans 13 amino acids. The trim removed 7 bases at V and 8 bases at J, leaving 10 bases unmatched.

The chain is built from TRBV29-1 and TRBJ2-1; the D gene is possibly TRBD1 (6 bases). Germline lookup yields CDR1 SQVTM and CDR2 ANQGSEA. The CDR3 runs to 14 residues. V was pared by 6 bases and J by 4 bases, with 16 bases between. CDR3 DNA: TGCAGCGTCGACCAGGGGTCAGGGTACAATGAGCAGTTCTTC. Its protein product is CSVDQGSGYNEQFF.

This chain links TRBV6-5 with TRBJ1-2; D uncertain. The germline CDR1 and CDR2 sequences are MNHEY and SVGAGI. V lost 7 bases, J lost 5 bases, and 17 bases lay in between. This CDR3 has 14 residues. The CDR3, as DNA: TGTGCCAGCAACAACACAGAGAGTAGATATGGCTACACCTTC. Amino acids: CASNNTESRYGYTF.

V is TRBV12-5 and J is TRBJ1-1, with D perhaps matching TRBD1 (5 bases). The V and J ends lost 7 bases and 4 bases respectively, with 16 bases between them. The CDR3 consists of 14 residues. Germline V lookup: CDR1 LGHNT, CDR2 FRNRAP. The CDR3 DNA follows: TGTGCTAGTGCCGAGACCGGGGGAAGCACTGAAGCTTTCTTT. Encoded protein: CASAETGGSTEAFF.

This clone occurred once. V is TRBV25-1 and J is TRBJ1-1; possibly TRBD1 for D (6 bases). The CDR3 contains 14 residues. Trimming removed 6 bases from V and 0 bases from J, with 11 bases in between. The V gene's germline CDR1 is MGHDK and CDR2 SYGVNS. The CDR3 DNA follows: TGTGCCAGCAGATCAGGGGAAATGAACACTGAAGCTTTCTTT. Residues: CASRSGEMNTEAFF.

This sequence joins TRBV18 and TRBJ2-2; weak D call: TRBD2 (6 bases). CDR1 is KGHSH, CDR2 LQKENI, per germline. The CDR3 is 13 amino acids. Trimming cost V 3 bases and J 5 bases, with 7 bases left between them. The CDR3 spells CASSPGGTGELFF. DNA for the CDR3: TGTGCCAGCTCACCGGGAGGAACCGGGGAGCTGTTTTTT.

The DNA for the CDR3 is TGTGCCAGCAGCTTCACTCAGGAGGCCTACGAGCAGTACTTC. Translating gives CASSFTQEAYEQYF. This chain links TRBV11-3 with TRBJ2-7; weak D call: TRBD2 (5 bases). Germline-derived CDR1 and CDR2 are SGHNT and YENEEA. V lost 3 bases and J lost 2, with 11 bases in between. The CDR3 consists of 14 residues.

V is TRBV30 and J is TRBJ1-5; D is undetermined. CDR3 length equals 14 residues. V was clipped by 0 bases and J by 4 bases, with 10 bases between them. CDR1 GTSNPN and CDR2 SVGIG come from the germline V gene (reference sequence). Here the CDR3 reads CAWSVGGGNQPQHF. CDR3 sequence (DNA): TGTGCCTGGAGTGTGGGCGGAGGGAATCAGCCCCAGCATTTT.

The rearrangement joins TRBV28 to TRBJ1-3; D ambiguous. Germline V gene lookup returns CDR1 MDHEN and CDR2 SYDVKM. V lost 4 bases and J 2 bases, leaving 21 bases between the germline ends. The CDR3 loop spans 18 amino acids. The CDR3 loop reads CASSYPGYPEGTGNTIYF. The DNA for the CDR3 is TGTGCCAGCAGTTATCCAGGTTACCCCGAAGGAACTGGAAACACCATATATTTT. The whole variable domain, filled in from reference TRBV28 and TRBJ1-3, reads DVKVTQSSRYLVKRTGEKVFLECVQDMDHENMFWYRQDPGLGLRLIYFSYDVKMKEKGDIPEGYSVSREKKERFSLILESASTNQTSMYLCASSYPGYPEGTGNTIYFGEGSWLTVV.

The V gene is TRBV7-9, the J gene TRBJ1-1; 7 bases map to TRBD1. This CDR3 is 16 amino acids long. V was clipped by 1 base and J by 3 bases; unmatched bases: 8. Germline assignment: CDR1 SEHNR and CDR2 FQNEAQ (reference sequence). The CDR3: CASSLDIRTGDTEAFF. DNA for the CDR3: TGTGCCAGCAGCTTAGATATTCGTACAGGGGACACTGAAGCTTTCTTT.

The chain joins TRBV30 to TRBJ2-7; unclear D gene. With 7 bases removed from V and 4 bases from J, the gap between germline ends came to 17 bases. The CDR3 is 13 residues long. CDR1 is GTSNPN, CDR2 SVGIG, per germline (reference sequence). CDR3 loop: CAFSPTVPYEQYF. In nucleotides, the CDR3 is TGTGCCTTCAGTCCTACAGTTCCTTACGAGCAGTACTTC. The full variable domain, its missing parts supplied by reference TRBV30 and TRBJ2-7, is SQTIHQWPATLVQPVGSPLSLECTVEGTSNPNLYWYRQAAGRGLQLLFYSVGIGQISSEVPQNLSASRPQDRQFILSSKKLLLSDSGFYLCAFSPTVPYEQYFGPGTRLTVT.